These 6 T cell receptor beta chains were all obtained from the same sample, sequenced in a study of beta chain features in type 1 diabetes. Investigators reverse transcribed all isolated RNA, so they sequenced expressed TCRB transcripts. Libraries were prepared by immunoSEQ multiplex PCR; TCRdb keeps only in-frame clonotypes and omits some of them. The profile covers about 650,000 clones, with around 11% appearing a single time and more than 0.1% taken by the ten largest. Study-level points and caveats: When Type 1 diabetes patients were examined, their TCRB CDR3s proved moderately but significantly shorter in all four CD4+ subsets.

What these receptors recognize is not known. Material for sequencing was naive CD4+ T cells from blood. These receptors came from a man aged 25 to 45 with type 1 diabetes.

This clone turned up a few times. The chain has TRBV11-2 and TRBJ2-7; D is perhaps TRBD2 (5 bases). This CDR3 comprises 14 residues. Germline V gives CDR1 SGHAT, CDR2 FQNNGV. V was cut by 4 bases and J by 5 bases, with 15 bases left in between. The CDR3 DNA follows: TGTGCCAGCAGCTCCCTTGAGCGGTCGAACGAGCAGTACTTC. This sequence encodes CASSSLERSNEQYF.

The chain has TRBV10-3 and TRBJ1-5; D is possibly TRBD1 (6 bases). This CDR3 comprises 14 residues. Germline V CDR1 and CDR2: ENHRY, SYGVKD. Trimming removed 5 bases from V and 3 bases from J, with 11 bases in between. CDR3 residues: CAISPQGHNQPQHF. In DNA, the CDR3 is TGTGCCATCAGTCCTCAGGGGCACAATCAGCCCCAGCATTTT.

The chain joins TRBV14 to TRBJ1-4, with 7 positions matching TRBD1. V dropped 0 bases and J dropped 5; count of bases not matched to a gene: 6. The CDR3 consists of 16 residues. Looked up from germline, CDR1 is SGHDN and CDR2 is FVKESK. The CDR3 here is CASSQEKGQLNEKLFF. CDR3 DNA sequence: TGTGCCAGCAGCCAAGAAAAGGGACAGCTGAATGAAAAACTGTTTTTT.

The sample holds a few counts of this clone. The same CDR3 also results from other DNA sequences found in this sample. The chain couples TRBV2 to TRBJ2-5; D possibly corresponds to TRBD2 (6 bases). CDR3 size: 13 residues. Trimming removed 1 base from V and 5 bases from J, with 8 bases in between. Germline-derived CDR1 and CDR2 are SNHLY and FYNNEI. Here the CDR3 DNA reads TGTGCCAGCAGTGAAGGGGGGAGGGAGACCCAGTACTTC. The encoded protein is CASSEGGRETQYF. Variable domain in full (rest from reference TRBV2 and TRBJ2-5): EPEVTQTPSHQVTQMGQEVILRCVPISNHLYFYWYRQILGQKVEFLVSFYNNEISEKSEIFDDQFSVERPDGSNFTLKIRSTKLEDSAMYFCASSEGGRETQYFGPGTRLLVL.

This clone turned up a few times. Other DNA variants within this sample encode the same CDR3. The chain couples TRBV28 to TRBJ2-7; D uncertain. The CDR3 has 12 amino acids. Germline-derived CDR1 and CDR2 are MDHEN and SYDVKM. Trimming took 8 bases from V and 3 from J, leaving 11 bases between them. For the CDR3, the DNA is TGTGCCAGCTCTTCCCGGGTCTACGAGCAGTACTTC. It codes for CASSSRVYEQYF.

The V call is TRBV4-3, the J call TRBJ1-1; a weak D match, TRBD1 (6 bases). With 2 bases removed from V and 6 bases from J, the gap between germline ends came to 16 bases. There are 15 residues in the CDR3. The germline gives CDR1 LGHNA, CDR2 YSLEER. This CDR3 reads CASSQWMRGDSEAFF. The CDR3, as DNA: TGCGCCAGCAGCCAATGGATGAGGGGGGACTCTGAAGCTTTCTTT.